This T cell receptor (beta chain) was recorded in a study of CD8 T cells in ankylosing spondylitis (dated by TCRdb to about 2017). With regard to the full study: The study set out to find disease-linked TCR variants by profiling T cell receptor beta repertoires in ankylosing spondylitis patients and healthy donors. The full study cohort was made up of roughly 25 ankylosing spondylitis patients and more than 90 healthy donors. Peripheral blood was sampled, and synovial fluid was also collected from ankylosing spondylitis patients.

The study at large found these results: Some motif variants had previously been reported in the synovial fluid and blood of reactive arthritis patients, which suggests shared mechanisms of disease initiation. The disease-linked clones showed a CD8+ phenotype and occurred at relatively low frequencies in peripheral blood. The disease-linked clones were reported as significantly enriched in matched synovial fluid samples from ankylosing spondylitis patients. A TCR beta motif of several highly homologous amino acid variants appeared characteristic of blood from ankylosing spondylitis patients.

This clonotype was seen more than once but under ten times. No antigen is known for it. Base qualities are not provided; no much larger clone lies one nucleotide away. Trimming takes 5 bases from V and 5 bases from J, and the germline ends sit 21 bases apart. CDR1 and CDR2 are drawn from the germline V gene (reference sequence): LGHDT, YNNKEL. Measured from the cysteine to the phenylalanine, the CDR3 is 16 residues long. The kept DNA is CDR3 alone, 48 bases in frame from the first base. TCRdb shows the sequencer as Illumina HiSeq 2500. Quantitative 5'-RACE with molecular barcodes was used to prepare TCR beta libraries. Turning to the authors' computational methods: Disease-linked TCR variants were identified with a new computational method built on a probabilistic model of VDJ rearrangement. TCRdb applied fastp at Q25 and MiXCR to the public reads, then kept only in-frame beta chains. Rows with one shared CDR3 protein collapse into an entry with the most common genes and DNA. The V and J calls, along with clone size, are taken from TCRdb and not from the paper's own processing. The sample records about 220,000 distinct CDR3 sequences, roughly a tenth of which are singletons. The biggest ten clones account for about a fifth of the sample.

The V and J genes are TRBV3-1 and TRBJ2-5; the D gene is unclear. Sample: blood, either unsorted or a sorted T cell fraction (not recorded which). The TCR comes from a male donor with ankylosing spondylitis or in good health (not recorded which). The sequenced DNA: TGTGCCAGCAGCACAAGCCTAGGGCTTCTTCAGGAGACCCAGTACTTC. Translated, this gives CASSTSLGLLQETQYF.